The 10 T cell receptor beta chains in this list originate from one sample, sequenced in a study of cytomegalovirus exposure and HLA in healthy donors. Primers for the PCR totalled 60 Vbeta and 13 Jbeta. The assay was immunoSEQ multiplex PCR, and TCRdb's table has in-frame clones only and misses some. The sample holds about 190,000 clones; about 88% are singletons and the top ten take more than 0.25%. Material: PBMCs. The receptors derive from a woman in her 30s in good health and CMV-seronegative.

V gene TRBV5-1 combines with J gene TRBJ1-1; 8 bases fit TRBD1. Unmatched junction bases numbered 8, after V lost 0 bases and J lost 4 bases. CDR1 and CDR2 from the germline V gene are SGHRS and YFSETQ. The CDR3 totals 16 residues. The CDR3 nucleotides read TGCGCCAGCAGCTTGGGGGCAACGACAGGGGCCACTGAAGCTTTCTTT. This encodes CASSLGATTGATEAFF.

The chain combines TRBV5-1 with TRBJ2-7; 10 nucleotides align to TRBD2. Germline V lookup: CDR1 SGHRS, CDR2 YFSETQ. With 3 bases clipped from V and 2 bases from J, the junction kept 11 bases outside the gene matches. The CDR3 contains 17 residues. The CDR3 coding sequence is TGCGCCAGCAGCTCGACCTGGATAGCGGGAGGTACCTACGAGCAGTACTTC. This translates into CASSSTWIAGGTYEQYF.

The genes are TRBV10-3 and TRBJ1-1; 7 nucleotides align to TRBD1. This CDR3 is built from 13 residues. The germline CDR1 and CDR2 sequences are ENHRY and SYGVKD. V lost 6 bases and J lost 7; bases outside the gene matches: 8. In DNA, the CDR3 is TGTGCCATCAGGAAGACAGGGAGCTTTGAAGCTTTCTTT. Translation: CAIRKTGSFEAFF.

Remarks on this clone: Other DNA sequences from this sample encode an identical CDR3 as well. The V gene is TRBV28, the J gene TRBJ2-7; TRBD2 agrees at 7 bases. Germline assignment: CDR1 MDHEN and CDR2 SYDVKM. The CDR3 spans 16 residues. Unmatched junction bases numbered 16, after V lost 6 bases and J lost 5 bases. As DNA, the CDR3 is TGTGCCAGCAGCTTACATGGGGAGGGGATGGATAACGAGCAGTACTTC. This translates into CASSLHGEGMDNEQYF. The entire variable domain, with the rest obtained from reference TRBV28 and TRBJ2-7, is as follows: DVKVTQSSRYLVKRTGEKVFLECVQDMDHENMFWYRQDPGLGLRLIYFSYDVKMKEKGDIPEGYSVSREKKERFSLILESASTNQTSMYLCASSLHGEGMDNEQYFGPGTRLTVT.

The rearrangement uses TRBV19 and TRBJ1-6; D remains ambiguous. Trimming took 1 base from V and 8 from J, leaving 6 bases between them. Germline V gene data show CDR1 as LNHDA and CDR2 as SQIVND (reference sequence). CDR3 length equals 13 residues. CDR3 protein: CASSIALDSPLHF. The CDR3 DNA is TGTGCCAGTAGTATAGCTCTCGATTCACCCCTCCACTTT.

The gene calls are TRBV2 and TRBJ2-1, with D possibly matching TRBD2 (6 bases). Germline V gene lookup returns CDR1 SNHLY and CDR2 FYNNEI. CDR3 length equals 13 residues. Trimming removed 7 bases from V and 6 bases from J, with 13 bases in between. The CDR3 here is CASMGGAGNEQFF. CDR3 in DNA: TGTGCCAGCATGGGTGGAGCGGGCAATGAGCAGTTCTTC.

DNA of the CDR3: TGTGCCAGCGGGGGGGCTGGCAATCAGCCCCAGCATTTT. It translates to CASGGAGNQPQHF. V is TRBV2 and J is TRBJ1-5, with a weak D call TRBD1 (6 bases). Trimming left V 8 bases short and J 2 bases short, with 10 bases between. CDR1 is SNHLY and CDR2 is FYNNEI in the germline V gene. CDR3 length equals 13 residues.

V usage is TRBV27 and J usage is TRBJ1-4, with 8 bases matching TRBD1. The germline V gene encodes CDR1 MNHEY and CDR2 SMNVEV (reference sequence). Losses at the gene ends were 8 bases for V and 4 bases for J; bases not matched to a gene: 6. The CDR3 loop spans 14 amino acids. The CDR3 is CASSRGRFNEKLFF. CDR3 in DNA: TGTGCCAGCTCCAGGGGGCGATTTAATGAAAAACTGTTTTTT.

The genes are TRBV27 and TRBJ1-5, with 7 bases identical to TRBD1. V shed 5 bases, J shed 4 bases, and the junction held 8 bases outside the gene matches. Germline loops: CDR1 MNHEY, CDR2 SMNVEV (reference sequence). The CDR3 is 15 amino acids. The CDR3 spells CASSAITGVNQPQHF. In DNA, the CDR3 is TGTGCCAGCAGTGCAATTACAGGGGTTAATCAGCCCCAGCATTTT.

The chain employs TRBV28 and TRBJ2-6; D is possibly TRBD2 (6 bases). V was pared by 1 base and J by 3 bases, with 16 bases between. CDR3 length equals 18 residues. Germline values: CDR1 MDHEN, CDR2 SYDVKM. This CDR3 is CASSLFHRGVYGANVLTF. The CDR3 nucleotides read TGTGCCAGCAGTTTATTTCATCGCGGGGTGTATGGGGCCAACGTCCTGACTTTC. The full variable domain, rest sourced from reference TRBV28 and TRBJ2-6, is DVKVTQSSRYLVKRTGEKVFLECVQDMDHENMFWYRQDPGLGLRLIYFSYDVKMKEKGDIPEGYSVSREKKERFSLILESASTNQTSMYLCASSLFHRGVYGANVLTFGAGSRLTVL.